Sequencing of this T cell receptor beta chain was carried out in a study of tissue T cells after allogeneic stem cell transplantation. Study at large: Pathologist review favored tissue samples showing histologically apparent lymphocytes. Study-wide results and limits: Limitations included a small, clinically heterogeneous cohort and limited sampling depth. Shared clones across patients were few; motif clustering revealed tissue-specific shared signatures. Anatomically similar tissues had similar TCR repertoires within each patient.

This CDR3 contains 14 residues. Trimming at V came to 4 bases and at J to 7 bases, leaving 10 bases not matched to a gene. Germline assignment: CDR1 GTSNPN and CDR2 SVGIG (reference sequence). Comment on this clone: Its antigen remains unknown.

Using immunoSEQ multiplex PCR, the repertoire was profiled, and TCRdb retains in-frame clones only, with some absent. The data contain more than 9,000 clones, approximately 70% of them singletons. Source: tissue from the right colon, taken at autopsy. This TCR was recovered from a woman between 18 and 55 years old with breast cancer. This rearrangement joins TRBV30 to TRBJ2-5; 9 positions match TRBD1. The CDR3 DNA follows: TGTGCCTGGAATCGGTGGGGACAGGGTGGGACCCAGTACTTC. Its protein is CAWNRWGQGGTQYF.